The source of this T cell receptor (beta chain) is a study of blood T cells in healthy people across ages. The second PCR ran about 6 to 12 cycles with a sample-barcoded 5' primer and J-beta primers. TCRdb re-called the 5' RACE reads with MiXCR, one entry per CDR3 protein. The sample consists of hundreds of thousands of distinct CDR3 sequences, 20% to 25% of them appearing once. This clonotype was observed a handful of times. The sample was blood. This TCR was recovered from an older man in good health.

The CDR3 region has the DNA TGTGCCAGCAGCCGCCAGGGATCGAGCTCCTACGAGCAGTACTTC. Protein sequence: CASSRQGSSSYEQYF. The gene calls are TRBV6-2 or TRBV6-3 and TRBJ2-7, with D possibly matching TRBD1 (5 bases). The V and J ends lost 6 bases and 0 bases respectively, with 15 bases between them. CDR1 MNHEY and CDR2 SVGEGT come from the germline V gene. The CDR3 contains 15 residues.